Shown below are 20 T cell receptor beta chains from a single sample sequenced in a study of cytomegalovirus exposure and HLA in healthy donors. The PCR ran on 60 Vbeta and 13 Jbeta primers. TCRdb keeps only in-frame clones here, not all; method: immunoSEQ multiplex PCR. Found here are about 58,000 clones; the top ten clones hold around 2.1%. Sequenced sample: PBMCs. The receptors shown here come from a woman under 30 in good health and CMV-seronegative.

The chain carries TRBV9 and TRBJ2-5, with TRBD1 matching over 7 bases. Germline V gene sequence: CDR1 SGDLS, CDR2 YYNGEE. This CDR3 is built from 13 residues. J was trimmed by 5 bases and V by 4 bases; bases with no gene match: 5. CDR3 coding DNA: TGTGCCAGCAGCCCCGACAGGGTTGAGACCCAGTACTTC. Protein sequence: CASSPDRVETQYF.

The CDR3 DNA reads TGTGCCACCAGCAGAGCAGGGGCCAATCAGCCCCAGCATTTT. This encodes CATSRAGANQPQHF. This chain uses TRBV15 with TRBJ1-5; the D gene is possibly TRBD1 (6 bases). The germline V and J ends were trimmed by 1 base and 3 bases, with 7 bases remaining between them. The CDR3 consists of 14 residues. CDR1 is LNHNV, CDR2 YYDKDF, per germline (reference sequence).

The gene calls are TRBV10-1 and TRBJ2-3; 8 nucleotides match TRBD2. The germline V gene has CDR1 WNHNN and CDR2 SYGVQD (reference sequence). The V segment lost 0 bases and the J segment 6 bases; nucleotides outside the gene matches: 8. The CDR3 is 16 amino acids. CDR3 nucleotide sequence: TGCGCCAGCAGTGAGTCGACAGCGGGGGAGGGCGATACGCAGTATTTT. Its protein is CASSESTAGEGDTQYF.

In DNA, the CDR3 is TGTGCCAGCTCACCAAGGCTAGACAATGAGCAGTTCTTC. It is translated as CASSPRLDNEQFF. The J gene is TRBJ2-1, the V gene TRBV18; D is unresolved. The CDR3 is made up of 13 amino acids. Trimming shortened V by 2 bases and J by 5 bases, and 7 bases separated the two germline ends. Per the germline V gene, CDR1 is KGHSH and CDR2 is LQKENI.

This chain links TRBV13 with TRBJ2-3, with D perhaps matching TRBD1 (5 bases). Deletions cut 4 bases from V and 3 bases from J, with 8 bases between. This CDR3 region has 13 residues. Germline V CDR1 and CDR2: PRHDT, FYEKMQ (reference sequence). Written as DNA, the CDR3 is TGTGCCAGCAGCTCCCAGGGAACAGATACGCAGTATTTT. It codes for CASSSQGTDTQYF.

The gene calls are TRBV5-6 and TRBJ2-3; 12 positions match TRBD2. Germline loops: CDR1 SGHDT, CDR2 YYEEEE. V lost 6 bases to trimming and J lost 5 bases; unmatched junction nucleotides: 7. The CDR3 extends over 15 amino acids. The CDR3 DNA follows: TGTGCCAGCAACCTAGCGGGAGGGTTTGTAGATACGCAGTATTTT. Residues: CASNLAGGFVDTQYF.

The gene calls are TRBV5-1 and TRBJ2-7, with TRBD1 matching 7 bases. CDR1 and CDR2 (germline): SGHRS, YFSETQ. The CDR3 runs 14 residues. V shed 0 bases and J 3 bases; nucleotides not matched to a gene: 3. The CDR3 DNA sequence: TGCGCCAGCAGCTTGGCCGACAGGGTCTACGAGCAGTACTTC. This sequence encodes CASSLADRVYEQYF.

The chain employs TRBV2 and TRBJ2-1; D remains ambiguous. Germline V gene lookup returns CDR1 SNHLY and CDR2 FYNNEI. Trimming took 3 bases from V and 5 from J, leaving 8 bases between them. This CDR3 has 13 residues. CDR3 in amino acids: CASSDFAHNEQFF. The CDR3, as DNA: TGTGCCAGCAGTGATTTTGCGCACAATGAGCAGTTCTTC.

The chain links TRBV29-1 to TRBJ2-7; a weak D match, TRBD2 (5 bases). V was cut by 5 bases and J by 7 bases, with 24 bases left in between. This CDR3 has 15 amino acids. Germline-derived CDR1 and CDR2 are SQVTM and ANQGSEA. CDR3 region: CSVRLASHPGEEQYF. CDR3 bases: TGCAGCGTTCGCCTAGCCTCTCATCCAGGTGAAGAGCAGTACTTC.

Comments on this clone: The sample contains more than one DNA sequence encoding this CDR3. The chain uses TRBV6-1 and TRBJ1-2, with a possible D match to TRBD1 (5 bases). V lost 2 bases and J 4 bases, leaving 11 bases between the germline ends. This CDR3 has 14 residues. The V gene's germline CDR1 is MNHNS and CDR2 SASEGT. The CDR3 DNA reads TGTGCCAGCAGTGAACCCGGGCAGGGCTATGGCTACACCTTC. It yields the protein CASSEPGQGYGYTF.

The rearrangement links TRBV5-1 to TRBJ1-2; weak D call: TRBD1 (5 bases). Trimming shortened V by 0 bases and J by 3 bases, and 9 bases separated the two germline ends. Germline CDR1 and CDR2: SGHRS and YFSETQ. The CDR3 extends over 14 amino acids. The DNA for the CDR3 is TGCGCCAGCAGCTTGGCCAGGGCCGACTATGGCTACACCTTC. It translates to CASSLARADYGYTF.

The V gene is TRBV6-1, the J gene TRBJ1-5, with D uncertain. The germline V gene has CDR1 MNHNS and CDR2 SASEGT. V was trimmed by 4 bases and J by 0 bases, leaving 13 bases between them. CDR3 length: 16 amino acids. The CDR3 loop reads CASSGSSLYSNQPQHF. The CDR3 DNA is TGTGCCAGCAGTGGTAGCAGCCTGTATAGCAATCAGCCCCAGCATTTT.

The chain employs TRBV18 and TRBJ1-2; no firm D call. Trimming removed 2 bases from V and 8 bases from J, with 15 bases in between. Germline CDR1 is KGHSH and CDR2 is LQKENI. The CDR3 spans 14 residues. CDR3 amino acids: CASSPFGEMLGYTF. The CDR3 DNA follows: TGTGCCAGCTCACCATTCGGGGAAATGTTGGGCTACACCTTC.

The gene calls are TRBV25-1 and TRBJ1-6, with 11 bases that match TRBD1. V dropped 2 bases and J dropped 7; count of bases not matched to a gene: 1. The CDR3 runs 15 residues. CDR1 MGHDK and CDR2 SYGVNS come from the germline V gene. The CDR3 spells CASSEGDRGNSPLHF. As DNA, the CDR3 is TGTGCCAGCAGTGAAGGGGACAGGGGGAATTCACCCCTCCACTTT.

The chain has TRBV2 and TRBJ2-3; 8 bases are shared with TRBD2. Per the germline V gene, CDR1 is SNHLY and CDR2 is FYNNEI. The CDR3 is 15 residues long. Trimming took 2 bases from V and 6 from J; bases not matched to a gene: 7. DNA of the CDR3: TGTGCCAGCAGTGAATTCGGGGGGGCGCTCGATACGCAGTATTTT. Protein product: CASSEFGGALDTQYF.

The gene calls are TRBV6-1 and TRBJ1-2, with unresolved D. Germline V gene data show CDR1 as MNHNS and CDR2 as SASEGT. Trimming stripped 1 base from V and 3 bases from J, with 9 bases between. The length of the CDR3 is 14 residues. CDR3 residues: CASSEEGGHYGYTF. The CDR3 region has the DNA TGTGCCAGCAGTGAAGAGGGAGGGCACTATGGCTACACCTTC.

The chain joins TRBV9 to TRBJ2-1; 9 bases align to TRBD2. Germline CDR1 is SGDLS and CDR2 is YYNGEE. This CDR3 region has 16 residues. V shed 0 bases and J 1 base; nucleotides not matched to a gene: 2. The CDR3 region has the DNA TGTGCCAGCAGCGTAGGCGGGAGGGCGTCCTACAATGAGCAGTTCTTC. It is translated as CASSVGGRASYNEQFF.

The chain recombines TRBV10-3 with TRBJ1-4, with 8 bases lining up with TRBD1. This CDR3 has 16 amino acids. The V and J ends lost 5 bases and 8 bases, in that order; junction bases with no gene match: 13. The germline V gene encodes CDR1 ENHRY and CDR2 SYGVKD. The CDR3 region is CAISYTSPGTGEKLFF. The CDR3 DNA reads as TGTGCCATCAGTTACACCTCACCTGGGACAGGAGAAAAACTGTTTTTT.

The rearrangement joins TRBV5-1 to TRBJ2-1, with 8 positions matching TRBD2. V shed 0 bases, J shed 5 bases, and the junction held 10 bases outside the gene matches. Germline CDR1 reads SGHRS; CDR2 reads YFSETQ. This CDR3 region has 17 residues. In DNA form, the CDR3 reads TGCGCCAGCAGCTTGGGCAAGGGACTAGTGAGGAACAATGAGCAGTTCTTC. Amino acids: CASSLGKGLVRNNEQFF.

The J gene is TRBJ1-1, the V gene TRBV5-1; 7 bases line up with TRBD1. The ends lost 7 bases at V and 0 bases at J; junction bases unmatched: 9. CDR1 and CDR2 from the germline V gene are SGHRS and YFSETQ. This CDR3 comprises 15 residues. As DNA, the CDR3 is TGCGCCAGCGGAGCAGGGGGGCGGATGAACACTGAAGCTTTCTTT. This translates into CASGAGGRMNTEAFF.